Below are 28 T cell receptor beta chains sequenced from a single sample in a study of post-analysis software for immune sequencing data. The study's findings and limits: The study found TRBV5-6, TRBV5-1 and TRBV20-1 among 5 or 6 TRBV segments more frequent in patients than controls.

Their cognate antigens are unknown. The library was made from cDNA and included unique molecular identifiers. From the PCR reads, TCRdb called clonotypes with MiXCR, one entry per CDR3 protein. Among around 400,000 distinct CDR3 sequences, 39% were seen once, and the ten largest hold under 9%. The sample comprised blood. The origin of the receptors is a girl aged 2-9 years with multiple sclerosis.

CDR3 DNA: TGTGCCAGCAGTTACACGGGACTAGCAGATACGCAGTATTTT. Translation: CASSYTGLADTQYF. This chain joins TRBV6-6 and TRBJ2-3, with 8 bases that match TRBD2. CDR3 length: 14 residues. Germline loops: CDR1 MNHNY, CDR2 SVGAGI (reference sequence). The trim removed 2 bases at V and 4 bases at J, leaving 2 bases unmatched.

This clonotype was detected once. CDR3 in DNA: TGTGCCAGCAGCTTCAGCGGGGGGCAGGGAGATACGCAGTATTTT. Encoded protein: CASSFSGGQGDTQYF. V gene TRBV11-1 combines with J gene TRBJ2-3; 9 bases are shared with TRBD2. The CDR3 loop spans 15 amino acids. J gave up 5 bases and V 3 bases, and 6 bases lay outside the gene matches. The germline V gene has CDR1 SGHAT and CDR2 FQDESV (reference sequence).

A few counts support this clonotype. V and J are TRBV13 and TRBJ2-1; 9 bases line up with TRBD2. Germline assignment: CDR1 PRHDT and CDR2 FYEKMQ (reference sequence). This CDR3 spans 16 amino acids. The junction had 6 bases not matched to a gene; V was cut back by 0 bases and J by 6 bases. This CDR3 is CASSLGPGLAGNEQFF. As DNA, the CDR3 is TGTGCCAGCAGCTTAGGACCGGGACTAGCTGGCAATGAGCAGTTCTTC.

J is TRBJ2-7 and V is TRBV5-1, with D possibly TRBD1 on 6 matching bases. The V and J ends lost 3 bases and 0 bases respectively, with 10 bases between them. Germline CDR1 is SGHRS and CDR2 is YFSETQ. The CDR3 has 14 amino acids. The CDR3 DNA is TGCGCCAGCAGCTCAGGGGACGACTCCTACGAGCAGTACTTC. Protein: CASSSGDDSYEQYF.

The chain joins TRBV20-1 to TRBJ2-3; D unresolved. The CDR3 sequence is 10 residues long. Germline V gene sequence: CDR1 DFQATT, CDR2 SNEGSKA (reference sequence). Trimming stripped 7 bases from V and 4 bases from J, with 6 bases between. CDR3 DNA: TGCAGTGTTGCTCCAGATACGCAGTATTTT. This encodes CSVAPDTQYF.

This CDR3 is CSVALSGSQETQYF. The CDR3 DNA follows: TGCAGCGTTGCGCTCTCGGGGTCACAAGAGACCCAGTACTTC. The chain joins TRBV29-1 to TRBJ2-5, with D possibly being TRBD2 (5 bases). The ends were cut back, 4 bases at V and 2 bases at J, with 14 bases in the middle. The CDR3 is made up of 14 amino acids. Germline V lookup: CDR1 SQVTM, CDR2 ANQGSEA.

The chain recombines TRBV4-1 with TRBJ1-2; perhaps TRBD1 as D (5 bases). Looked up from germline, CDR1 is MGHRA and CDR2 is YSYEKL. CDR3 length: 18 amino acids. V was pared by 1 base and J by 6 bases, with 24 bases between. The CDR3 sequence is CASSQVGKGHVPFNGYTF. In nucleotides, the CDR3 is TGCGCCAGCAGCCAAGTCGGTAAGGGGCACGTCCCATTTAATGGCTACACCTTC.

This clonotype was seen a handful of times. The chain joins TRBV6-5 to TRBJ1-4; D is possibly TRBD1 (5 bases). The CDR3 length is 14 residues. The ends were cut back, 3 bases at V and 4 bases at J, with 9 bases in the middle. Germline values: CDR1 MNHEY, CDR2 SVGAGI. This CDR3 is CASSYYRSNEKLFF. DNA of the CDR3: TGTGCCAGCAGTTATTACAGGAGTAATGAAAAACTGTTTTTT.

This clonotype showed up many times. The chain couples TRBV6-1 to TRBJ2-7; tentative D call: TRBD2 (6 bases). The CDR3 runs 15 residues. V lost 3 bases and J 0 bases, leaving 12 bases between the germline ends. The germline V gene has CDR1 MNHNS and CDR2 SASEGT. In nucleotides, the CDR3 is TGTGCCAGCAGTGACGGTCGGGGGAGCTCCTACGAGCAGTACTTC. It translates to CASSDGRGSSYEQYF.

This clonotype was recorded many times. The rearrangement uses TRBV20-1 and TRBJ2-1, with 8 nucleotides matching TRBD1. Unmatched junction bases numbered 9, after V lost 0 bases and J lost 5 bases. Germline lookup yields CDR1 DFQATT and CDR2 SNEGSKA (reference sequence). CDR3 length: 16 residues. The CDR3 nucleotides are TGCAGTGCTAGAGATCCGGACAGGGTGGGTGACAATGAGCAGTTCTTC. It specifies CSARDPDRVGDNEQFF.

This clonotype was recorded a few times. The chain links TRBV4-3 to TRBJ1-2; possible D gene TRBD1, 5 bases. The CDR3 has 14 residues. V lost 7 bases to trimming and J lost 4 bases, with 16 bases between them. The germline CDR1 and CDR2 sequences are LGHNA and YSLEER. The CDR3 nucleotides are TGCGCCAGCAATTTCGTAAGGGGACCCTATGGCTACACCTTC. It codes for CASNFVRGPYGYTF.

This clonotype was counted only a few times. The chain links TRBV20-1 to TRBJ2-7; D is perhaps TRBD2 (8 bases). The V end lost 0 bases, the J end lost 4 bases, and 22 bases lay between the germline ends. Looked up from germline, CDR1 is DFQATT and CDR2 is SNEGSKA (reference sequence). The CDR3 totals 17 residues. This CDR3 reads CSARDPWRGAGGYEQYF. CDR3 bases: TGCAGTGCTAGAGATCCTTGGCGGGGGGCAGGGGGTTACGAGCAGTACTTC.

Written as DNA, the CDR3 is TGTGCCAGCAGCGTAGGTTGGAGGAAAGAGACCCAGTACTTC. Its protein product is CASSVGWRKETQYF. V and J are TRBV9 and TRBJ2-5, with D possibly matching TRBD2 (5 bases). There are 14 residues in the CDR3. V dropped 0 bases and J dropped 3 bases, with 9 bases sitting between them. Germline CDR1 reads SGDLS; CDR2 reads YYNGEE. Full variable domain (missing parts from reference TRBV9 and TRBJ2-5): DSGVTQTPKHLITATGQRVTLRCSPRSGDLSVYWYQQSLDQGLQFLIQYYNGEERAKGNILERFSAQQFPDLHSELNLSSLELGDSALYFCASSVGWRKETQYFGPGTRLLVL.

This clonotype was found many times. The chain has TRBV7-9 and TRBJ2-7, with a tentative D call TRBD1 (8 bases). Trimming cost V 4 bases and J 3 bases, with 16 bases left between them. CDR3 size: 15 residues. Germline CDR1 SEHNR, CDR2 FQNEAQ (reference sequence). CDR3 DNA sequence: TGTGCCAGCAGCTCAAAGGACAGGGAGGGCTACGAGCAGTACTTC. It translates to CASSSKDREGYEQYF.

The chain uses TRBV27 and TRBJ1-5; D call uncertain. The CDR3 sequence is 15 residues long. The ends were cut back, 6 bases at V and 2 bases at J, with 14 bases in the middle. Germline CDR1 and CDR2: MNHEY and SMNVEV (reference sequence). In DNA form, the CDR3 reads TGTGCCAGCAGCCCCGGACGCGCGGGCAATCAGCCCCAGCATTTT. It translates to CASSPGRAGNQPQHF.

There are a few counts of this clonotype. The chain recombines TRBV12-3 or TRBV12-4 with TRBJ1-5; tentatively, D is TRBD1 (6 bases). Trimming shortened V by 1 base and J by 5 bases, and 12 bases separated the two germline ends. The CDR3 has 15 residues. In nucleotides, the CDR3 is TGTGCCAGCAGTTTAGTACGGGGGGCCGATCAGCCCCAGCATTTT. It yields the protein CASSLVRGADQPQHF.

The rearrangement links TRBV20-1 to TRBJ1-5, with 10 bases identical to TRBD1. V dropped 7 bases and J dropped 5; count of bases not matched to a gene: 5. Germline V gives CDR1 DFQATT, CDR2 SNEGSKA (reference sequence). This CDR3 is 13 amino acids long. The CDR3 loop reads CSVGTGVYQPQHF. Here the CDR3 DNA reads TGCAGTGTCGGGACAGGGGTATATCAGCCCCAGCATTTT.

The chain has TRBV15 and TRBJ1-1; D is unclear. Deletions cut 1 base from V and 1 base from J, with 13 bases between. The germline CDR1 and CDR2 sequences are LNHNV and YYDKDF (reference sequence). CDR3 length equals 16 residues. The CDR3 DNA reads as TGTGCCACCAGCAGAGGCCCGGACTACCAGAACACTGAAGCTTTCTTT. It is translated as CATSRGPDYQNTEAFF.

In regard to this clonotype: One junction end disagrees with the germline gene, perhaps due to a read error. The chain recombines TRBV2 with TRBJ2-5, with D unclear. The assigned J gene may be wrong: the sequence end matches TRBJ2-7 better. This CDR3 contains 14 residues. The germline V gene encodes CDR1 SNHLY and CDR2 FYNNEI. The CDR3: CASSERQISFEQYF. The CDR3 DNA reads TGTGCCAGCAGTGAACGGCAGATCTCCTTCGAGCAGTACTTC.

The CDR3 here is CAIGATPYNEQFF. In DNA, the CDR3 is TGTGCCATCGGGGCTACCCCCTACAATGAGCAGTTCTTC. The chain has TRBV10-3 and TRBJ2-1; TRBD1 might be the D (5 bases). CDR1 is ENHRY and CDR2 is SYGVKD in the germline V gene. Trimming removed 8 bases at V and 2 bases at J, with 10 bases between. The CDR3 runs to 13 residues.

The chain links TRBV11-2 to TRBJ2-1; the D is unclear. V was clipped by 3 bases and J by 6 bases, with 6 bases between them. CDR3 length: 12 amino acids. Germline CDR1 SGHAT, CDR2 FQNNGV. CDR3 bases: TGTGCCAGCAGCTTCGTGGTCAATGAGCAGTTCTTC. It is translated as CASSFVVNEQFF.

The rearrangement links TRBV20-1 to TRBJ2-5, with 8 bases fitting TRBD1. CDR3 length equals 15 residues. Germline loops: CDR1 DFQATT, CDR2 SNEGSKA (reference sequence). The trim removed 0 bases at V and 2 bases at J, leaving 5 bases unmatched. CDR3: CSARDRTGGQETQYF. The CDR3 DNA reads as TGCAGTGCTAGAGATCGAACAGGGGGACAAGAGACCCAGTACTTC.

This rearrangement joins TRBV10-3 to TRBJ1-2; the D is unclear. This CDR3 region has 14 residues. Germline values: CDR1 ENHRY, CDR2 SYGVKD. V dropped 2 bases and J dropped 4 bases, with 11 bases sitting between them. CDR3 in DNA: TGTGCCATCAGTGAGAGGACGGAGAGCTATGGCTACACCTTC. It translates to CAISERTESYGYTF.

This clonotype was found once. This chain connects TRBV5-5 to TRBJ1-4, with 7 nucleotides matching TRBD1. Unmatched junction bases numbered 14, after V lost 1 base and J lost 8 bases. CDR1 and CDR2 (germline): SGHKS, YYEKEE (reference sequence). The CDR3 is made up of 17 amino acids. The CDR3 DNA reads TGTGCCAGCAGCTTGTCCCTATTGACAGGGTTCGGCGAAAAACTGTTTTTT. Translating it yields CASSLSLLTGFGEKLFF.

This clonotype was picked up a small number of times. This may stem from a read error, because a much larger clone lies one nucleotide away. This sequence joins TRBV3-1 and TRBJ2-5; TRBD1 matches at 7 bases. The DNA end is more similar to TRBJ2-7, so the J call may be wrong. The CDR3 spans 14 residues. Germline V gene data show CDR1 as LGHDT and CDR2 as YNNKEL (reference sequence). The CDR3: CASSQGQGCYEQYF. The CDR3 DNA reads as TGTGCCAGCAGCCAAGGACAGGGCTGCTACGAGCAGTACTTC.

This clonotype showed up just a few times. The chain recombines TRBV7-8 with TRBJ2-5; D remains unclear. CDR1 and CDR2 (germline): SGHVS, FQNEAQ. The germline V and J ends were trimmed by 1 base and 4 bases, with 10 bases remaining between them. The CDR3 runs to 14 residues. The CDR3 nucleotides read TGTGCCAGCAGCTTAGGAGCGTCGGGAGAGACCCAGTACTTC. Translating gives CASSLGASGETQYF.

V is TRBV6-2 or TRBV6-3 and J is TRBJ2-7; D is perhaps TRBD1 or TRBD2 (5 bases each). Trimming stripped 2 bases from V and 6 bases from J, with 26 bases between. Germline V gives CDR1 MNHEY, CDR2 SVGEGT. The CDR3 length is 18 residues. CDR3 protein: CASSYLPWDGERKIEQYF. The CDR3 DNA reads TGTGCCAGCAGTTACCTTCCCTGGGACGGGGAGAGGAAGATCGAGCAGTACTTC.

This clonotype was found a few times. The J gene is TRBJ1-1, the V gene TRBV5-1; D gene ambiguous. CDR1 SGHRS and CDR2 YFSETQ come from the germline V gene. The germline V and J ends were trimmed by 2 bases and 5 bases, with 25 bases remaining between them. The CDR3 length is 18 residues. The CDR3 protein is CASSLSIVVRVGRTEAFF. The CDR3 nucleotides are TGCGCCAGCAGCTTAAGTATAGTTGTGCGGGTCGGACGGACTGAAGCTTTCTTT.